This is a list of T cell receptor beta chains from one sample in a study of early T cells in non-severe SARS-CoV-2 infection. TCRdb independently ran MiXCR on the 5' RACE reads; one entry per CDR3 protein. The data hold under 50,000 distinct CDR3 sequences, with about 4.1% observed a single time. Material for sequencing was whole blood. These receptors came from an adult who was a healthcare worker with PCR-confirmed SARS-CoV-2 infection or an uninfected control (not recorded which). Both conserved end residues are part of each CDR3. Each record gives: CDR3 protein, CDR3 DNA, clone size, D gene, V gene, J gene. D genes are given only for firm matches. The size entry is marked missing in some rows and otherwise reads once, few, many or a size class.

CASSPDGIYGYTF	TGTGCCAGCAGCCCGGACGGAATCTATGGCTACACCTTC	-	-	TRBV9	TRBJ1-2
CASGLPAGAYNEQFF	TGTGCTAGTGGTTTGCCGGCGGGGGCCTACAATGAGCAGTTCTTC	many	TRBD2	TRBV12-5	TRBJ2-1
CASSLVRGRDYGYTF	TGTGCCAGCAGCTTAGTCAGGGGGCGAGACTATGGCTACACCTTC	few	TRBD1	TRBV7-8	TRBJ1-2
CASSLGIADPYTDTQYF	TGCGCCAGCAGCTTGGGTATAGCGGACCCTTACACAGATACGCAGTATTTT	-	-	TRBV5-1	TRBJ2-3
CASSPSTDSNQPQHF	TGTGCCAGCAGTCCTTCGACAGATAGCAATCAGCCCCAGCATTTT	few	-	TRBV12-3/TRBV12-4	TRBJ1-5
CASEGIAYEQYF	TGTGCCAGCGAAGGCATCGCCTACGAGCAGTACTTC	few	-	TRBV7-9	TRBJ2-7
CASVLLGFEAFF	TGTGCCAGCGTTTTGTTGGGTTTTGAAGCTTTCTTT	many	-	TRBV9	TRBJ1-1
CASSPNPRAGGVTEAFF	TGTGCCAGCAGCCCTAACCCCCGGGCTGGGGGGGTCACTGAAGCTTTCTTT	many	-	TRBV7-3	TRBJ1-1
CASSQDRWALNTEAFF	TGTGCCAGCAGCCAAGATAGGTGGGCACTGAACACTGAAGCTTTCTTT	many	-	TRBV14	TRBJ1-1
CASSSGLAGNSYEQYF	TGTGCCAGCAGTTCCGGACTAGCGGGGAACTCCTACGAGCAGTACTTC	few	TRBD2	TRBV12-3/TRBV12-4	TRBJ2-7
CASSLNRWNEQYF	TGTGCCAGCAGTTTAAATAGATGGAACGAGCAGTACTTC	many	-	TRBV12-3/TRBV12-4	TRBJ2-7
CASSFQRGELFF	TGTGCCAGCAGCTTTCAGAGAGGGGAGCTGTTTTTT	many	-	TRBV5-6	TRBJ2-2
CASSETQPTGELFF	TGTGCCAGCAGTGAAACTCAACCCACCGGGGAGCTGTTTTTT	many	-	TRBV2	TRBJ2-2
CASSERAGDQPQHF	TGTGCCAGCAGTGAAAGGGCAGGGGACCAGCCCCAGCATTTT	-	-	TRBV2	TRBJ1-5
CASSGGANNGYTF	TGCGCCAGCAGCGGGGGAGCTAACAATGGCTACACCTTC	-	-	TRBV5-1	TRBJ1-2
CSTDRGSTEAFF	TGCAGCACAGACAGGGGGAGCACTGAAGCTTTCTTT	-	TRBD1	TRBV29-1	TRBJ1-1
CASSRRGQAASTEQYF	TGTGCCAGCAGTCGCCGGGGACAGGCGGCTTCTACCGAGCAGTACTTC	many	TRBD1	TRBV6-5	TRBJ2-7
CASSVLSDTQYF	TGTGCCAGCAGTGTACTCTCGGATACGCAGTATTTT	-	-	TRBV6-1	TRBJ2-3
CASSWGTGMSTDTQYF	TGCGCCAGCAGCTGGGGGACAGGGATGAGCACAGATACGCAGTATTTT	many	TRBD1	TRBV5-1	TRBJ2-3
CASSKLDRSGELFF	TGTGCCAGCAGCAAACTGGACAGGTCCGGGGAGCTGTTTTTT	few	TRBD1	TRBV7-3	TRBJ2-2
CSVRRESNQPQHF	TGCAGCGTACGCAGGGAATCCAATCAGCCCCAGCATTTT	many	-	TRBV29-1	TRBJ1-5
CASSHVTGARYEQYF	TGCGCCAGCAGCCACGTAACCGGGGCCCGTTACGAGCAGTACTTC	many	-	TRBV4-1	TRBJ2-7
CSAPGWVNTEAFF	TGCAGTGCTCCGGGGTGGGTGAACACTGAAGCTTTCTTT	many	-	TRBV20-1	TRBJ1-1
CASRRDRVAGTEAFF	TGTGCCAGCAGGCGGGACAGGGTGGCGGGCACTGAAGCTTTCTTT	many	TRBD1	TRBV6-1	TRBJ1-1
CASNWDSSLGYTF	TGTGCCAGCAACTGGGACAGCTCGCTTGGCTACACCTTC	many	TRBD1	TRBV2	TRBJ1-2
CASRDQLFSNEQFF	TGTGCCAGCAGGGACCAGCTTTTCTCCAATGAGCAGTTCTTC	many	-	TRBV13	TRBJ2-1
CASSGLAGSDNEQFF	TGTGCCAGCAGTGGACTAGCGGGAAGTGACAATGAGCAGTTCTTC	many	TRBD2	TRBV7-2	TRBJ2-1
CAVSGTKNGQFF	TGTGCCGTTAGTGGGACTAAGAATGGGCAGTTCTTC	many	TRBD2	TRBV10-3	TRBJ2-1
CASSPNLERTREAFF	TGTGCCAGCTCACCGAATCTCGAACGGACACGTGAAGCTTTCTTT	many	-	TRBV18	TRBJ1-1
CASSRTGEREQYF	TGTGCCAGCAGCCGGACAGGGGAGCGTGAGCAGTACTTC	many	TRBD1	TRBV6-2/TRBV6-3	TRBJ2-7
CASSLVTTHRAYEQYF	TGCGCCAGCAGCTTGGTTACGACACACAGGGCCTACGAGCAGTACTTC	many	-	TRBV5-1	TRBJ2-7
CSATPWTSGLSNEQFF	TGCAGTGCAACACCCTGGACTAGCGGGCTTTCGAATGAGCAGTTCTTC	many	TRBD2	TRBV20-1	TRBJ2-1
CAVPSGMSSSGANVLTF	TGTGCCGTCCCGTCGGGCATGTCAAGCTCTGGGGCCAACGTCCTGACTTTC	many	-	TRBV7-9	TRBJ2-6
CASSHHGTAMNTEAFF	TGTGCCAGCAGCCACCACGGGACAGCAATGAACACTGAAGCTTTCTTT	many	TRBD1	TRBV3-1	TRBJ1-1
CASSSRDRVGGLQETQYF	TGTGCCAGCAGCTCCCGGGACAGGGTAGGGGGTCTACAAGAGACCCAGTACTTC	many	TRBD1	TRBV7-9	TRBJ2-5
CAILGQGWTDTQYF	TGTGCCATCCTCGGACAGGGATGGACAGATACGCAGTATTTT	many	TRBD1	TRBV10-3	TRBJ2-3